The T cell receptor beta chain described here comes from a study of response to subunit inactivated influenza vaccine. Findings and caveats of the study: A suggestion made by the authors is that each seasonal influenza vaccination recruits few new T cells.

V was clipped by 11 bases and J by 5 bases; unmatched bases: 14. From germline, CDR1 is ENHRY and CDR2 SYGVKD. The CDR3 has 15 residues. This clonotype was seen more than once but under ten times. Its antigen is currently unknown. TCRdb ran MiXCR on the RT-PCR reads and lists one entry per CDR3 protein. The sample includes about 780,000 distinct CDR3 sequences, around 20% seen only once; the top ten take 9.5% to 13%. J is TRBJ1-4 and V is TRBV10-3, with 7 bases fitting TRBD1. The TCR sequence derives from a man aged 45-65 years who received an inactivated influenza vaccine. The material sequenced was PBMCs from blood, taken less than 6 days after vaccination. The CDR3 nucleotides are TGTGCCTCCAATCGTGGGGGGACAGAGAATGAAAAACTGTTTTTT. This gives the protein CASNRGGTENEKLFF.